Presented here are 5 T cell receptor beta chains from one specimen sequenced in a study of T cells expressing NK-cell markers. TCRdb reprocessed the 5' RACE reads; each CDR3 protein has one entry and no DNA is given. This sample's clone table lists around 110,000 distinct CDR3 sequences. The specimen sequenced was blood T cells: a sorted CD56 or NKG2C T cell subset, CD4+ or CD8+ T cells, or bulk PBMC T cells (not recorded which). These TCRs come from a woman aged 18-70 years in good health.

The chain is built from TRBV14 and TRBJ2-1; there is no DNA to check the TCRdb D call of TRBD2. Germline loops: CDR1 SGHDN, CDR2 FVKESK. This CDR3 region has 15 residues. CDR3 sequence: CASSYGLAGVHEQFF.

The chain couples TRBV20-1 to TRBJ2-3; absent DNA, TCRdb's TRBD2 call cannot be checked. The germline gives CDR1 DFQATT, CDR2 SNEGSKA (reference sequence). This CDR3 contains 17 residues. This chain's CDR3 is CSALGANRRAFGDTQYF.

The gene calls are TRBV29-1 and TRBJ2-1; there is no DNA to check the TCRdb D call of TRBD1. The germline V gene encodes CDR1 SQVTM and CDR2 ANQGSEA. CDR3 length: 13 amino acids. CDR3 loop: CSAGGGSYNEQFF.

CDR3 amino acids: CSVGPSASGTTDTQYF. This chain links TRBV29-1 with TRBJ2-3; checking the TCRdb D call of TRBD2 is not possible without DNA. This CDR3 contains 16 residues. Germline V gives CDR1 SQVTM, CDR2 ANQGSEA.

V is TRBV7-6 and J is TRBJ1-4. CDR1 SGHVS and CDR2 FNYEAQ come from the germline V gene. CDR3 length equals 15 residues. Here the CDR3 reads CASSLDGATNEKLFF.